This T cell receptor beta chain was found in a study of cytomegalovirus exposure and HLA in healthy donors. Across the study: In an earlier analysis, 95 million to 140 million unique TCR beta sequences were found from some 200 million T cells.

The CDR3 runs 16 residues. Trimming took off 0 bases at V and 2 bases at J, with 11 bases between the two ends. CDR1 and CDR2 (germline): LNHDA, SQIVND (reference sequence). Vbeta (60) and Jbeta (13) primers were used in the PCR. Sequencing used immunoSEQ multiplex PCR; TCRdb keeps in-frame clones, though not all of them. The sample includes approximately 220,000 clones, around four fifths of them seen just once. This chain connects TRBV19 to TRBJ2-1, with D tentatively TRBD1 (6 bases). The origin of this receptor is a boy between 2 and 10 years old in good health and CMV-seronegative. The sample was PBMCs. The CDR3 is CASSIDTGTTYNEQFF. The CDR3 nucleotides are TGTGCCAGTAGTATAGACACAGGGACGACCTACAATGAGCAGTTCTTC.